This T cell receptor (beta chain) is from a study of vaccination and CD4 T cells after COVID-19. Study overall: Blood was drawn a median 72 days post second dose, range 14 to 241. The study's findings and limits: The study found median SARS-CoV-2-reactive clonotypes rising from around 20 to 38, not significantly.

This CDR3 is built from 17 residues. The germline CDR1 and CDR2 sequences are DFQATT and SNEGSKA (reference sequence). V was pared by 2 bases and J by 3 bases, with 12 bases of the junction left unmatched. Details on this clonotype: Its antigen is currently unknown.

The Oncomine TCR Beta short-read assay was what sequenced the DNA obtained from cultured CD4+ T cells. TCRdb re-analysed the PCR reads in MiXCR, keeping a single row per CDR3 protein. The sample lists 15,000 or so distinct CDR3 sequences; about 50% were seen once. Treatment reported: approximately 9-day PBMC culture with coronavirus spike peptide pools or control peptides (ViraFEST assay). ViraFEST relied on peptide pools to expand antigen-specific T cells; the TCRs were sequenced afterward. At days 3 and 7, half the medium was exchanged for fresh IL-2 medium. The receptor comes from a human donor who had recovered from COVID-19. The genes are TRBV20-1 and TRBJ2-3; TRBD2 matches 9 bases. The sample was CD4+ T cells from blood, cultured in vitro. For the CDR3, the DNA is TGCAGTGCTAGAATAGCGGGAGCTCTCGGGGGGACAGATACGCAGTATTTT. Translated, it gives CSARIAGALGGTDTQYF.